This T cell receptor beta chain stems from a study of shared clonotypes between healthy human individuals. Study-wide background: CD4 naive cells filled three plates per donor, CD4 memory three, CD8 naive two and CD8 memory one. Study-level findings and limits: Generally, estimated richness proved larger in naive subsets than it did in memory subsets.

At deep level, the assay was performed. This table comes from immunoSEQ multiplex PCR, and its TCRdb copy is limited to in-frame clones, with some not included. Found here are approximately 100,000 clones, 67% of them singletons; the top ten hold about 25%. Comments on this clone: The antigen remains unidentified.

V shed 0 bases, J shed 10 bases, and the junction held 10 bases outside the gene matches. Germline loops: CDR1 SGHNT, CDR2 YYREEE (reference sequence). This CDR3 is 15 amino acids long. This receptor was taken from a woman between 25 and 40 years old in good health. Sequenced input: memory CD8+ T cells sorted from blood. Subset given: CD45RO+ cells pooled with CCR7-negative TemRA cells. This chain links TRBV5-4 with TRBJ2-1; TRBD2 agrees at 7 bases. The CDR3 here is CASSLELAETGEQFF. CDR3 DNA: TGTGCCAGCAGCTTGGAGCTAGCGGAAACGGGGGAGCAGTTCTTC.